Listed below are T cell receptor beta chains from one sample, sequenced in a study of blood T cell repertoires in COVID-19. Profiled with immunoSEQ multiplex PCR; TCRdb holds only in-frame clones, not every one. This table holds 250,000 or so clones, approximately 88% found once. Sequencing used PBMCs or T cells enriched from blood (not recorded which). Receptors were obtained from a woman in her forties who had been exposed to COVID-19. The CDR3 runs from the conserved cysteine through the conserved F or W.

TRBV7-3 | CASSLNGQGIGQETQYF
TRBV9 | CASSPRLAGNTDTQYF
TRBV18 | CASSRSVQGSTNEKLFF
TRBV18 | CASSPLPAANEKLFF
TRBV29-1 | CSVAYLQDRETQYF
TRBV10-3 | CAISEAVGCTF
TRBV24-1 | CATRGGTHTGELFF
TRBV28 | CASSPVAGRAEETQYF
TRBV7-9 | CASSLEGRGSSPLHF
TRBV3-1/TRBV3-2 | CASSYGGADDTQYF
TRBV30 | CALTETRSNQPQHF
TRBV6-5 | CASRETARGNTIYF
TRBV11-3 | CASRGQGAGDEQFF
TRBV5-8 | CASSWRTSGIPRNEQFF
TRBV28 | CASSSSGTSVHEQFF
TRBV5-6 | CASNFAGATYNEQFF
TRBV28 | CASSSAGAGSYEQYF
TRBV19 | CASRPLQGSNEKLFF
TRBV27 | CASSPGRNTEAFF
TRBV5-1 | CASSGDPGGNEQFF
TRBV7-9 | CASSLAGGRTDTQYF
TRBV28 | CASSFPRLGSYGYTF
TRBV9 | CASSLGQGNQPQHF
TRBV24-1 | CATRGQGASTEAFF
TRBV6-5 | CASSNGGLYYNEQFF
TRBV19 | CASRNPDRGYQPQHF
TRBV7-3 | CASSLIVGGSGDNEQFF
TRBV4-2 | CASSRQGADTQYF
TRBV19 | CASRFSGTISNEQFF
TRBV5-4 | CASSGGGTGAFYGYTF
TRBV28 | CASSPPDRFLAPNQPQHF
TRBV7-9 | CASSLVTRTSRDTQYF
TRBV7-9 | CASSVGTGSGNTIYF
TRBV29-1 | CSVASATNEKLFF
TRBV3-1/TRBV3-2 | CASSRGARRGTEAFF
TRBV30 | CAWRSGMERGYTF
TRBV27 | CASGISGLGDSPLHF
TRBV7-9 | CASSPPLLSGTDYGYTF
TRBV28 | CASSLLRGGLGTDTQYF
TRBV4-3 | CASSQDPPANEKLFF
TRBV18 | CASSKIGGTTNEKLFF
TRBV2 | CASSEWAGVNQPQHF
TRBV5-1 | CASQGSLYEQYF
TRBV10-3 | CAISESLRVQPQHF
TRBV9 | CASSVGPQGNEKLFF
TRBV7-8 | CASSPDFRGNQPQHF